This T cell receptor beta chain was obtained from a study of blood T cell repertoires in COVID-19. Across the study: Acute and convalescent COVID-19 specimens originated in the United States, Italy and Spain. The cDNA or gDNA used as material had been derived from T cells, B-cell-depleted T cells, or PBMCs.

How the authors handled the data: Nucleated cell counts were estimated from reference gene primer amplification. Libraries were prepared by immunoSEQ multiplex PCR; TCRdb keeps only in-frame clonotypes and omits some of them. Clone size and V and J calls were adopted from that table, with D and trimming inferred from the DNA. The data contain approximately 100,000 clones, over 75% of them singletons. The germline V gene has CDR1 SGHTA and CDR2 FQGNSA. The CDR3 has 14 residues. V gave up 7 bases and J gave up 0 bases, with 11 bases separating them. The sequence came from an older woman with acute or convalescent COVID-19. V and J are TRBV7-2 and TRBJ2-3, with a weak D call TRBD2 (7 bases). The material sequenced was peripheral blood. The chain's CDR3 is CASTQGLSTDTQYF. CDR3 DNA sequence: TGTGCCAGCACACAGGGACTAAGCACAGATACGCAGTATTTT.